Listed here is a single TCR beta chain. The antigen remains undetermined. From the germline J gene comes the end of the CDR3, since the read stops 3 residues before it. CVID meant reduced serum IgG, IgA and/or IgM plus specific antibody deficiency. No CVID subject was ill or on immunomodulatory drugs when sampled. Each donor provided roughly 4.5 to 8.5 ml of heparinized whole blood. Using immunoSEQ multiplex PCR, the repertoire was profiled, and TCRdb retains in-frame clones only, with some absent. Altogether about 19,000 clones were found in the sample, and no singletons occur. CDR1 and CDR2 from the germline V gene are SGHTA and FQGNSA. This CDR3 contains 18 residues. Losses at the gene ends were 0 bases for V and 7 bases for J; bases not matched to a gene: 13. The sample originates from a study of T cell clonality in common variable immunodeficiency. Whole-study results and caveats: Reportedly, TCR beta sequences from common variable immunodeficiency showed fewer deletions and N-nucleotide insertions.

The sample comprised peripheral blood mononuclear cells. This receptor was taken from a human donor with common variable immunodeficiency. J is TRBJ2-1 and V is TRBV7-2, with 9 bases that match TRBD2. CDR3 region: CASSLARAGTSRSNEQFF. Partial CDR3 DNA: TGTGCCAGCAGCTTAGCGCGAGCTGGGACTAGCAGAAGTAATGAG.